This T cell receptor (beta chain) was sequenced during a study of B cell selection in AIRE deficiency. Findings and caveats of the study: About 30% of healthy-shared Treg TCRbeta sequences appeared in patient Tconv cells. CDR3s were shorter in shared Treg sequences, reflecting few non-templated nucleotide insertions. Of fewer than 4,000 shared Treg TCRbeta sequences, 25% to 40% were healthy-donor-only and around 8.7% patient-only.

Profiling relied on immunoSEQ multiplex PCR, and the TCRdb table lists in-frame clones only, not all of them. The table has 20,000 to 25,000 clones, 80% to 95% seen once. The regulatory T cell sort gate was CD4+CD25hiCD127low/negative. For this clone: The antigen is unknown.

The CDR3 length is 12 residues. V lost 7 bases and J lost 0, with 9 bases in between. Per germline, CDR1 SQVTM and CDR2 ANQGSEA. The clonotype originates from a human donor in good health. Sequenced material: CD4+CD25+ Tregs sorted from PBMCs. The V call is TRBV29-1, the J call TRBJ1-1, with TRBD1 as a possible D gene (5 bases). The chain's CDR3 is CSAGQMNTEAFF. In DNA form, the CDR3 reads TGCAGCGCCGGACAAATGAACACTGAAGCTTTCTTT.